This TCR beta chain was recorded in a study of blood T cell repertoires in COVID-19. About the study: Samples of COVID-19 (acute and convalescent) were obtained from the United States, Italy and Spain. T cells, B-cell-depleted T cells, or PBMCs provided the cDNA or gDNA that served as material.

Trimming took off 7 bases at V and 0 bases at J, with 8 bases between the two ends. The CDR3 covers 14 residues. The germline gives CDR1 KGHDR, CDR2 SFDVKD. Original analysis: Amplified reference gene primers provided the basis for estimating nucleated cell counts. The assay was immunoSEQ multiplex PCR, and TCRdb's table has in-frame clones only and misses some. Clone size and the V and J calls come from that table; the DNA yielded D and trimming. The sample yields around 160,000 clones, 81% seen once. This TCR was sampled from a man in his sixties with active or convalescent COVID-19. The V call is TRBV24-1, the J call TRBJ2-2, with D maybe TRBD1 (6 bases). Sequencing was performed on peripheral blood. Here the CDR3 reads CATRTGANTGELFF. CDR3 nucleotides: TGTGCCACCAGGACAGGCGCGAACACCGGGGAGCTGTTTTTT.